The following is a T cell receptor beta chain sequence with its context. The antigen is unknown. The data stem from a study of CD4 T cells in relation to SARS-CoV-2 and coronaviruses. Overall study results and limits: No donor gave both pre-pandemic and post-infection samples.

Trimming at V came to 3 bases and at J to 2 bases, leaving 12 bases not matched to a gene. The germline CDR1 and CDR2 sequences are SGHKS and YYEKEE (reference sequence). The CDR3 totals 17 residues. Before the COVID-19 pandemic, during about 2010-2018, CD4+ T cells were taken from unexposed donors. Isolation of CD4+ T cells took place after approximately 10 days in culture. Some clones are missing from TCRdb's copy, which holds only in-frame ones; the method was immunoSEQ multiplex PCR. The table lists under 25,000 clones, 70% to 85% of them singletons. This sequence joins TRBV5-5 and TRBJ2-3; the match to TRBD1 covers 7 bases. The sample was CD4+ T cells from PBMCs, cultured in vitro. The receptor was derived from a human donor in good health. CDR3 in amino acids: CASSSYRGGDVTDTQYF. Written as DNA, the CDR3 is TGTGCCAGCAGCTCCTACAGGGGTGGGGATGTCACAGATACGCAGTATTTT.